A single sample gave rise to the 12 T cell receptor beta chains below, sequenced in a study of response to subunit inactivated influenza vaccine. One entry per CDR3 protein results from TCRdb running MiXCR on the RT-PCR reads. The top ten hold 11% of the sample, which has about 540,000 distinct CDR3 sequences, 14% seen once. Source: PBMCs from blood, taken less than 13 days after vaccination. These receptors were obtained from a man in his fifties or sixties who received an inactivated influenza vaccine.

This clonotype was found a few times. This chain links TRBV5-1 with TRBJ2-1, with D tentatively TRBD1 (5 bases). Germline V gene lookup returns CDR1 SGHRS and CDR2 YFSETQ. Trimming cost V 2 bases and J 0 bases, with 12 bases left between them. The CDR3 has 16 residues. The CDR3 DNA is TGCGCCAGCAGCTTAACCGGACACAGCTCCTACAATGAGCAGTTCTTC. Translated: CASSLTGHSSYNEQFF.

This clonotype was observed a few times. This chain connects TRBV7-3 to TRBJ2-3, with 8 bases aligning to TRBD1. V dropped 4 bases and J dropped 1; count of bases not matched to a gene: 7. This CDR3 is built from 16 residues. The germline V gene has CDR1 SGHTA and CDR2 FQGTGA. CDR3 protein: CASSSGPGGRTDTQYF. The CDR3 DNA sequence: TGTGCCAGCAGCTCAGGCCCAGGGGGCCGCACAGATACGCAGTATTTT.

This chain uses TRBV10-3 with TRBJ2-3, with 8 bases aligning to TRBD2. In germline, CDR1 is ENHRY, CDR2 SYGVKD. The CDR3 is 13 residues long. V lost 6 bases to trimming and J lost 6 bases; unmatched junction nucleotides: 5. CDR3 bases: TGTGCCATCAGGGCGGGAGGATTGGATACGCAGTATTTT. This codes for CAIRAGGLDTQYF.

The rearrangement uses TRBV20-1 and TRBJ2-1; perhaps D is TRBD1 or TRBD2 (7 bases each). Trimming shortened V by 6 bases and J by 9 bases, and 18 bases separated the two germline ends. The germline gives CDR1 DFQATT, CDR2 SNEGSKA (reference sequence). This CDR3 has 13 residues. CDR3 amino acids: CSARGEGAGEQFF. The CDR3 DNA sequence: TGCAGTGCCCGGGGGGAGGGGGCAGGTGAGCAGTTCTTC.

A remark on this clonotype: Relative to the germline gene, one junction end is altered; a read error may explain this. The J gene is TRBJ2-7, the V gene TRBV29-1, with TRBD2 as a possible D gene (6 bases). This CDR3 spans 12 amino acids. Germline CDR1 is SQVTM and CDR2 is ANQGSEA. The CDR3: CSVTSLGNDQYF. The CDR3 DNA reads TGCAGCGTGACTAGTTTGGGAAACGATCAGTACTTC.

This clonotype was counted a few times. CDR3 nucleotides: TGTGCCAGCAGTGATCCGGAAGACTTCTGGGGGCAGTCGTCTTCCTACAATGAGCAGTTCTTC. Translation: CASSDPEDFWGQSSSYNEQFF. The chain employs TRBV2 and TRBJ2-1, with TRBD1 as a possible D gene (6 bases). This CDR3 has 21 amino acids. Germline V CDR1 and CDR2: SNHLY, FYNNEI. V was clipped by 3 bases and J by 1 base, with 28 bases between them.

This clonotype appeared a few times. V gene TRBV7-6 combines with J gene TRBJ1-4; no reliable D call. The CDR3 extends over 14 amino acids. CDR1 is SGHVS and CDR2 is FNYEAQ in the germline V gene. Between the trimmed V and J ends, which lost 1 base and 4 bases, there was a span of 7 bases. CDR3 DNA: TGTGCCAGCAGCTTAGAGTTGGGTAATGAAAAACTGTTTTTT. Protein: CASSLELGNEKLFF.

The rearrangement joins TRBV7-2 to TRBJ1-1, with D tentatively TRBD1 (5 bases). This CDR3 is 15 amino acids long. Germline V gives CDR1 SGHTA, CDR2 FQGNSA. Between the trimmed V and J ends, which lost 5 bases and 4 bases, there was a span of 17 bases. The CDR3, as DNA: TGTGCCAGCAGCCCTGGTGGGGGTATGGGCACTGAAGCTTTCTTT. Translating gives CASSPGGGMGTEAFF.

In its sample, this clonotype was seen a few times. The rearrangement links TRBV5-1 to TRBJ1-3; D might be TRBD1 (6 bases). This CDR3 region has 15 residues. Per germline, CDR1 SGHRS and CDR2 YFSETQ. V shed 4 bases and J shed 4 bases, with 15 bases lying between them. In DNA, the CDR3 is TGCGCCAGCAGCGTCCAACCGACAGGCGGAAACACCATATATTTT. Its translation is CASSVQPTGGNTIYF.

The chain combines TRBV5-1 with TRBJ2-7; 9 bases match TRBD1. Germline trimming cut 4 bases from V and 3 bases from J; bases unmatched to any gene: 11. Germline assignment: CDR1 SGHRS and CDR2 YFSETQ. CDR3 length: 16 residues. The DNA of the CDR3 is TGCGCCAGCAGCGTTTACCCGGGACAGGGTCTCTACGAGCAGTACTTC. Translated, it gives CASSVYPGQGLYEQYF. The whole variable domain, remainder taken from reference TRBV5-1 and TRBJ2-7, is KAGVTQTPRYLIKTRGQQVTLSCSPISGHRSVSWYQQTPGQGLQFLFEYFSETQRNKGNFPGRFSGRQFSNSRSEMNVSTLELGDSALYLCASSVYPGQGLYEQYFGPGTRLTVT.

This clonotype has just a few counts. The chain couples TRBV7-2 to TRBJ2-5; TRBD2 might be the D (5 bases). Germline V gene data show CDR1 as SGHTA and CDR2 as FQGNSA. The CDR3 covers 15 residues. V was cut by 3 bases and J by 5 bases, with 16 bases left in between. The DNA of the CDR3 is TGTGCCAGCAGCTTCGGCGGACTGGGGTTGGAGACCCAGTACTTC. Translation gives CASSFGGLGLETQYF. Based on the CDR3 plus reference TRBV7-2 and TRBJ2-5, the full variable domain is GAGVSQSPSNKVTEKGKDVELRCDPISGHTALYWYRQSLGQGLEFLIYFQGNSAPDKSGLPSDRFSAERTGGSVSTLTIQRTQQEDSAVYLCASSFGGLGLETQYFGPGTRLLVL.

This clonotype was picked up many times. The genes are TRBV12-3 or TRBV12-4 and TRBJ1-4, with unresolved D. V shed 3 bases and J shed 5 bases, with 7 bases lying between them. CDR3 length: 13 residues. CDR3 sequence reads: CASSLRGNEKLFF. Here the CDR3 DNA reads TGTGCCAGCAGTTTGAGAGGGAATGAAAAACTGTTTTTT.